Listed here are 9 T cell receptor beta chains from one sample, sequenced in a study of blood T cell repertoires in COVID-19. The data were produced by immunoSEQ multiplex PCR, yet TCRdb's version contains in-frame clones alone and is incomplete. Found here are about 220,000 clones, 85% of them singletons; the top ten hold 2.4%. Sequencing was done on a sample of peripheral blood. These TCRs come from a woman in her seventies with COVID-19, enrolled during active disease.

This clone was observed once. The chain is built from TRBV6-2 or TRBV6-3 and TRBJ2-5; 7 positions match TRBD1. The length of the CDR3 is 15 residues. CDR1 MNHEY and CDR2 SVGEGT come from the germline V gene. With V trimmed by 2 bases and J by 0 bases, 3 bases remained unmatched. The CDR3 protein is CASSYRQGDQETQYF. CDR3 bases: TGTGCCAGCAGTTACCGGCAGGGGGACCAAGAGACCCAGTACTTC.

This clone was seen only a few times. J is TRBJ2-5 and V is TRBV5-5; TRBD1 aligns across 8 bases. The CDR3 totals 13 residues. The germline V gene encodes CDR1 SGHKS and CDR2 YYEKEE (reference sequence). V gave up 1 base and J gave up 4 bases; unmatched junction bases: 0. The CDR3 DNA reads as TGTGCCAGCAGCTTGCAGGGGGCAGAGACCCAGTACTTC. Its protein is CASSLQGAETQYF.

The V gene is TRBV3-1 (or the pseudogene TRBV3-2), the J gene TRBJ1-1, with 10 nucleotides matching TRBD1. The germline gives CDR1 LGHDT, CDR2 YNNKEL (reference sequence). The CDR3 extends over 14 amino acids. Losses at the gene ends were 4 bases for V and 3 bases for J; bases not matched to a gene: 2. As DNA, the CDR3 is TGTGCCAGCAGCCTGGACAGGGGGTACACTGAAGCTTTCTTT. The encoded protein is CASSLDRGYTEAFF.

This rearrangement joins TRBV11-3 to TRBJ2-1; 10 nucleotides agree with TRBD1. The V gene end was trimmed by 0 bases and the J gene end by 0 bases; junction bases not matched to a gene: 5. Germline CDR1 and CDR2: SGHNT and YENEEA. The length of the CDR3 is 18 residues. CDR3 protein: CASSLDVGQGFSYNEQFF. CDR3 sequence (DNA): TGTGCCAGCAGCTTAGATGTGGGACAGGGGTTCTCCTACAATGAGCAGTTCTTC. Full variable domain (remainder filled in from reference TRBV11-3 and TRBJ2-1): EAGVVQSPRYKIIEKKQPVAFWCNPISGHNTLYWYLQNLGQGPELLIRYENEEAVDDSQLPKDRFSAERLKGVDSTLKIQPAELGDSAVYLCASSLDVGQGFSYNEQFFGPGTRLTVL.

This rearrangement joins TRBV19 to TRBJ1-4; 9 bases are shared with TRBD1. The CDR3 consists of 12 residues. Germline-derived CDR1 and CDR2 are LNHDA and SQIVND (reference sequence). The CDR3 bases are TGTGCTCGGGGGGACAGGGCGCAAAAACTGTTTTTT. Amino acids: CARGDRAQKLFF.

The J gene is TRBJ1-2, the V gene TRBV6-5; weak D call: TRBD1 (5 bases). The ends were cut back, 0 bases at V and 10 bases at J, with 9 bases in the middle. CDR1 and CDR2 from the germline V gene are MNHEY and SVGAGI. The length of the CDR3 is 12 residues. CDR3 DNA: TGTGCCAGCAGTTACTCCGACAGAACCTACACCTTC. Protein: CASSYSDRTYTF.

The rearrangement links TRBV3-1 (or the pseudogene TRBV3-2) to TRBJ2-7; 11 nucleotides line up with TRBD2. The V and J ends lost 5 bases and 1 base, in that order; junction bases with no gene match: 1. This CDR3 region has 14 residues. Germline V lookup: CDR1 LGHDT, CDR2 YNNKEL (reference sequence). The CDR3, as DNA: TGTGCCAGCAGCGGGACTAGCGGTTCCTACGAGCAGTACTTC. It is translated as CASSGTSGSYEQYF.

This clone came up once. This chain joins TRBV18 and TRBJ1-5, with TRBD1 as a possible D gene (6 bases). In germline, CDR1 is KGHSH, CDR2 LQKENI. This CDR3 contains 14 residues. V gave up 5 bases and J gave up 4 bases, with 12 bases separating them. The CDR3 DNA follows: TGTGCCAGCTCAACCCAAACAGGGAATCAGCCCCAGCATTTT. Amino acids: CASSTQTGNQPQHF.

V and J are TRBV6-4 and TRBJ2-1; TRBD2 is a possible D gene (5 bases). This CDR3 is 16 amino acids long. Germline V CDR1 and CDR2: MRHNA, SNTAGT. Trimming shortened V by 0 bases and J by 0 bases, and 9 bases separated the two germline ends. The CDR3 nucleotides are TGTGCCAGCAGTGACTCGATTCGGGGCTCCTACAATGAGCAGTTCTTC. Amino acid sequence: CASSDSIRGSYNEQFF.